The clone carrying this T cell receptor beta chain was seen at least ten times. From the 5' RACE reads, TCRdb called clonotypes with MiXCR, one entry per CDR3 protein. The sample yields 50,000 or so distinct CDR3 sequences, approximately 10% seen once. These data belong to a study of neurological immune-mediated disorders. The ends lost 6 bases at V and 6 bases at J; junction bases unmatched: 12. This CDR3 is built from 15 residues. Input material: PBMCs. The chain links TRBV12-3 or TRBV12-4 to TRBJ2-7; 9 bases are shared with TRBD1. This receptor was obtained from a woman between 40 and 50 years old with HTLV-1-associated myelopathy (HAM/TSP). DNA of the CDR3: TGTGCCAGCAGGAATACAGGGGGCCGCGTTAGCGAGCAGTACTTC. This translates into CASRNTGGRVSEQYF.